These 17 T cell receptor beta chains were sequenced from one sample in a study of blood T cell repertoires in COVID-19 (dated by TCRdb to the early 2020s). The library was made by the immunoSEQ multiplex PCR assay. This immuneACCESS table, as held by TCRdb, lists in-frame sequences with V and J called but not all clones. Of the missing ones, under half trace to an unresolved V gene in checked studies; the others have no known cause. This sample gives about 47,000 clones in total; roughly four fifths of them show up just once. Of the sample, nearly 7.5% is held by the ten largest clones. Sequences were obtained from peripheral blood. Source of these receptors: a man in his sixties with active COVID-19.

The rearrangement links TRBV15 to TRBJ1-6; 9 bases map to TRBD1. The CDR3 length is 17 residues. Germline assignment: CDR1 LNHNV and CDR2 YYDKDF (reference sequence). After removal of 6 bases from V and 6 bases from J, the junction contained 12 bases not matched to a gene. The CDR3 is CATSSNFRDRVNSPLHF. The CDR3 DNA reads TGTGCCACCAGTTCCAACTTCCGGGACAGGGTTAATTCACCCCTCCACTTT.

The chain combines TRBV6-6 with TRBJ2-1; 7 bases are a match to TRBD2. In germline, CDR1 is MNHNY, CDR2 SVGAGI (reference sequence). The junction had 8 bases not matched to a gene; V was cut back by 5 bases and J by 4 bases. The CDR3 runs 15 residues. The CDR3 spells CASSPRRREYNEQFF. The CDR3 DNA is TGTGCCAGCAGTCCTAGGCGGCGGGAGTACAATGAGCAGTTCTTC.

This clone occurred once. The CDR3 is CASSVGWREGPRYNEQFF. CDR3 in DNA: TGTGCCAGCAGTGTGGGCTGGCGGGAGGGCCCACGGTACAATGAGCAGTTCTTC. The rearrangement uses TRBV6-4 and TRBJ2-1; 9 nucleotides align to TRBD2. The CDR3 length is 18 residues. Germline CDR1 reads MRHNA; CDR2 reads SNTAGT. J gave up 4 bases and V 4 bases, and 14 bases lay outside the gene matches.

The chain uses TRBV6-2 or TRBV6-3 and TRBJ2-7; 11 nucleotides match TRBD2. J lost 3 bases, V lost 6 bases, and 7 bases had no gene match. Germline CDR1 MNHEY, CDR2 SVGEGT. This CDR3 comprises 15 residues. Here the CDR3 reads CASSGTSGLNYEQYF. DNA of the CDR3: TGTGCCAGCAGCGGGACTAGCGGCCTGAACTACGAGCAGTACTTC.

The chain employs TRBV5-1 and TRBJ2-3, with D maybe TRBD2 (5 bases). Between the trimmed V and J ends, which lost 5 bases and 0 bases, there was a span of 10 bases. Germline CDR1 SGHRS, CDR2 YFSETQ. This CDR3 has 14 amino acids. The DNA of the CDR3 is TGCGCCAGCAGAAGCGGATCTAGCACAGATACGCAGTATTTT. It translates to CASRSGSSTDTQYF.

This clone was detected only once. V and J are TRBV11-2 and TRBJ2-7; possible D gene TRBD2, 5 bases. From germline, CDR1 is SGHAT and CDR2 FQNNGV. The CDR3 extends over 17 amino acids. V was trimmed by 6 bases and J by 3 bases, leaving 24 bases between them. The CDR3 spells CASRHIARVRVGYEQYF. The CDR3 region has the DNA TGTGCCAGCAGACACATAGCGCGGGTCCGGGTTGGCTACGAGCAGTACTTC.

The V and J genes are TRBV9 and TRBJ2-7; the match to TRBD2 covers 12 bases. The CDR3 spans 15 residues. The V gene's germline CDR1 is SGDLS and CDR2 YYNGEE. V shed 2 bases and J 6 bases; nucleotides not matched to a gene: 6. CDR3 protein: CASSVTSGRTVEQYF. The CDR3 region has the DNA TGTGCCAGCAGCGTTACTAGCGGGAGGACGGTCGAGCAGTACTTC.

The gene calls are TRBV7-2 and TRBJ2-7; TRBD2 aligns across 10 bases. This CDR3 contains 16 residues. The germline V gene encodes CDR1 SGHTA and CDR2 FQGNSA. V was pared by 1 base and J by 6 bases, with 9 bases of the junction left unmatched. In nucleotides, the CDR3 is TGTGCCAGCAGCTTAGAGGTCCCAGCGGGAGGGCGCGAGCAGTACTTC. It specifies CASSLEVPAGGREQYF.

About this clone itself: A read error may produce the germline difference seen at one junction end. J is TRBJ2-1 and V is TRBV19; D might be TRBD2 (6 bases). The CDR3 has 12 amino acids. Germline loops: CDR1 LNHDA, CDR2 SQIVND (reference sequence). The CDR3, as DNA: TGTGCAAGTAGTATCGGAGGGGATGAGCAGTTCTTC. Residues: CASSIGGDEQFF.

The V and J genes are TRBV23-1 and TRBJ2-2; 9 bases line up with TRBD1. TRBV23-1 is known as an ORF, though its function is uncertain. With 6 bases clipped from V and 13 bases from J, the junction kept 36 bases outside the gene matches. This CDR3 has 22 amino acids. The CDR3 DNA sequence: TGCGCCAGCAGCCACCCGAACCGGGACAGGGAAGCCCCGGGGAGCTGGCTACACCCGCTGTTTTTT. It yields the protein CASSHPNRDREAPGSWLHPLFF.

The genes are TRBV28 and TRBJ2-1; 14 bases align to TRBD2. Germline trimming cut 6 bases from V and 6 bases from J; bases unmatched to any gene: 4. Germline V CDR1 and CDR2: MDHEN, SYDVKM. The CDR3 has 15 amino acids. DNA for the CDR3: TGTGCCAGCAGAGAGACTAGCGGGAGGGCCAATGAGCAGTTCTTC. This sequence encodes CASRETSGRANEQFF.

J is TRBJ2-5 and V is TRBV18; possibly TRBD1 for D (6 bases). Per germline, CDR1 KGHSH and CDR2 LQKENI. The V gene lost 6 bases and the J gene lost 2 bases, with 10 bases spanning the gap. This CDR3 contains 13 residues. CDR3 nucleotide sequence: TGTGCCAGCTCCAGTGGACAGCAAGAGACCCAGTACTTC. Residues: CASSSGQQETQYF.

V is TRBV5-4 and J is TRBJ1-1, with D hard to call. The V end lost 0 bases, the J end lost 5 bases, and 11 bases lay between the germline ends. This CDR3 region has 14 residues. Germline-derived CDR1 and CDR2 are SGHNT and YYREEE (reference sequence). The CDR3: CASSLGEGLTEAFF. The CDR3 nucleotides read TGTGCCAGCAGCTTGGGGGAGGGTTTGACTGAAGCTTTCTTT.

This clone occurred once. The V call is TRBV7-9, the J call TRBJ1-5, with D possibly matching TRBD1 (6 bases). Trimming took off 5 bases at V and 4 bases at J, with 12 bases between the two ends. The germline gives CDR1 SEHNR, CDR2 FQNEAQ (reference sequence). The CDR3 extends over 14 amino acids. This CDR3 reads CASSPGQPNQPQHF. The CDR3, as DNA: TGTGCCAGCAGCCCTGGACAGCCTAATCAGCCCCAGCATTTT.

This chain joins TRBV11-3 and TRBJ2-5; D is possibly TRBD1 (5 bases). The CDR3 is 13 residues long. Per the germline V gene, CDR1 is SGHNT and CDR2 is YENEEA. V lost 5 bases to trimming and J lost 2 bases, with 9 bases between them. In DNA form, the CDR3 reads TGTGCCAGCAGCCACGACAGACAAGAGACCCAGTACTTC. It yields the protein CASSHDRQETQYF.

V gene TRBV9 combines with J gene TRBJ2-3, with a weak D call TRBD2 (5 bases). Germline V CDR1 and CDR2: SGDLS, YYNGEE. The length of the CDR3 is 16 residues. V gave up 4 bases and J gave up 0 bases, with 15 bases separating them. The CDR3 sequence: CASSPREGSSTDTQYF. CDR3 sequence (DNA): TGTGCCAGCAGCCCCCGGGAAGGTTCTAGCACAGATACGCAGTATTTT. Full variable domain (remainder filled in from reference TRBV9 and TRBJ2-3): DSGVTQTPKHLITATGQRVTLRCSPRSGDLSVYWYQQSLDQGLQFLIQYYNGEERAKGNILERFSAQQFPDLHSELNLSSLELGDSALYFCASSPREGSSTDTQYFGPGTRLTVL.

The chain employs TRBV9 and TRBJ1-3; D uncertain. Germline V gene data show CDR1 as SGDLS and CDR2 as YYNGEE. V was cut by 3 bases and J by 0 bases, with 7 bases left in between. CDR3 size: 14 residues. CDR3 DNA sequence: TGTGCCAGCAGCGAAGAGGTCTCTGGAAACACCATATATTTT. Encoded protein: CASSEEVSGNTIYF.